Following are 6 T cell receptor beta chains from one sample sequenced in a study of CD8 T cells in ankylosing spondylitis. TCRdb analysed the 5' RACE reads with MiXCR anew, one entry per CDR3 protein. The sample has 300,000 to 350,000 distinct CDR3 sequences; approximately 14% are singletons. Sequenced input: blood, either unsorted or a sorted T cell fraction (not recorded which). All receptors come from a male donor with ankylosing spondylitis or in good health (not recorded which).

This clonotype was seen more than once but under ten times. CDR3 region: CSVGGPAGDQNEQFF. The CDR3 nucleotides read TGCAGCGTTGGCGGTCCAGCGGGAGATCAGAATGAGCAGTTCTTC. J is TRBJ2-1 and V is TRBV29-1; 8 bases fit TRBD2. Germline loops: CDR1 SQVTM, CDR2 ANQGSEA. The CDR3 sequence is 15 residues long. V lost 4 bases and J lost 7; bases outside the gene matches: 12.

The chain carries TRBV4-2 and TRBJ2-3; 7 positions match TRBD2. Germline CDR1 and CDR2: LGHNA and YNFKEQ. The CDR3 runs 15 residues. V shed 3 bases, J shed 2 bases, and the junction held 5 bases outside the gene matches. The CDR3 bases are TGTGCCAGCAGCCAGAGGGCGGGGGACACAGATACGCAGTATTTT. Its protein is CASSQRAGDTDTQYF.

This clonotype appeared a few times. The CDR3 DNA reads TGCGCCAGCAGCCAAGATCGAGATGGGGGATCCGAGTGGGAGACCCAGTACTTC. Amino acids: CASSQDRDGGSEWETQYF. The V gene is TRBV4-1, the J gene TRBJ2-5; D is possibly TRBD1 or TRBD2 (5 bases each). The CDR3 is 18 amino acids. The germline V gene has CDR1 MGHRA and CDR2 YSYEKL. Trimming removed 0 bases at V and 5 bases at J, with 22 bases between.

This chain uses TRBV12-3 or TRBV12-4 with TRBJ2-7; TRBD1 might be the D (6 bases). The V gene lost 6 bases and the J gene lost 2 bases, with 14 bases spanning the gap. This CDR3 contains 14 residues. The CDR3 nucleotides are TGTGCCAGCAGGTACAGGGAAAGCGCCTACGAGCAGTACTTC. Amino acid sequence: CASRYRESAYEQYF.

In its sample, this clonotype was seen a few times. The J gene is TRBJ2-3, the V gene TRBV7-2; TRBD1 matches at 11 bases. This CDR3 contains 16 residues. V was pared by 5 bases and J by 5 bases, with 9 bases of the junction left unmatched. The germline V gene has CDR1 SGHTA and CDR2 FQGNSA. The CDR3 DNA is TGTGCCAGCAGCACTCGGGACAGGGGGTCTATAGATACGCAGTATTTT. It encodes CASSTRDRGSIDTQYF.

Many counts were recorded for this clonotype. The chain combines TRBV6-1 with TRBJ1-3; 9 nucleotides match TRBD1. CDR1 and CDR2 (germline): MNHNS, SASEGT. CDR3 length: 15 amino acids. The V and J ends lost 6 bases and 1 base, in that order; junction bases with no gene match: 4. CDR3 bases: TGTGCCAGCAGGCACAGGGGGCCTTCTGGAAACACCATATATTTT. It encodes CASRHRGPSGNTIYF.